The TCR beta chain described here comes from a study of T cell repertoires in cytomegalovirus infection. In the case of this clonotype: The antigen is unknown.

Trimming removed 3 bases from V and 10 bases from J; junction bases left unmatched: 14. The CDR3 contains 15 residues. One entry per CDR3 protein results from TCRdb running MiXCR on the reads. The sample holds some 900,000 distinct CDR3 sequences, 30% to 35% seen once. The rearrangement uses TRBV12-3 or TRBV12-4 and TRBJ1-1; 7 bases match TRBD1. This material consisted of cultured CD8+ T cells from PBMCs, taken from culture after CMV antigen stimulation. The source of this sequence is a human donor in good health (CMV status not recorded). Some clones in this sample may be carry-over from other donors' samples. The CDR3 reads CASSFGPGTEEGAFF. CDR3 in DNA: TGTGCCAGCAGTTTTGGGCCCGGGACAGAAGAAGGAGCTTTCTTT.